This T cell receptor (beta chain) was sequenced in a study of cytomegalovirus exposure and HLA in healthy donors. Findings of the study overall: Most TCRs appeared rarely, but some public TCRs recurred in many donors. Researchers catalogued about 150 TCR beta chains as cytomegalovirus-associated. The records held CMV serostatus as the only immune exposure information.

As to this clone: Its specificity is not known.

The primer mix had 60 Vbeta and 13 Jbeta primers. Only in-frame clones appear in the TCRdb table, and some are missing; sequencing was by immunoSEQ multiplex PCR. The profile shows over 70,000 clones, 80% of them singletons. Germline values: CDR1 LGHNA, CDR2 YNFKEQ. The CDR3 loop spans 15 amino acids. V dropped 0 bases and J dropped 0 bases, with 8 bases sitting between them. This clonotype was obtained from a man younger than 30 in good health and CMV-seronegative. Sequencing was done on a sample of PBMCs. The chain couples TRBV4-2 to TRBJ1-2; maybe TRBD1 (5 bases). CDR3 DNA: TGTGCCAGCAGCCAAGAGGGAGGGGCTAACTATGGCTACACCTTC. This codes for CASSQEGGANYGYTF.